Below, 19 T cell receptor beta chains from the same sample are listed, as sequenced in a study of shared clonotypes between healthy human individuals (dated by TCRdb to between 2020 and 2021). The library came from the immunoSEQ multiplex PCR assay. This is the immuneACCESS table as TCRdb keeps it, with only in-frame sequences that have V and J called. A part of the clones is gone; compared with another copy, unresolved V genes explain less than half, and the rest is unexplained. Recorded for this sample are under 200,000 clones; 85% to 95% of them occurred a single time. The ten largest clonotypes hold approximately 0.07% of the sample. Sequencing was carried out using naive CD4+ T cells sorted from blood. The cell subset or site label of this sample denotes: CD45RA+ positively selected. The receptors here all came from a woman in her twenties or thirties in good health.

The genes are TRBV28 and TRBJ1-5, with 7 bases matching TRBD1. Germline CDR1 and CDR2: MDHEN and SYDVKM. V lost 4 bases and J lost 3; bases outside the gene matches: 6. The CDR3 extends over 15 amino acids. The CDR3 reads CASSSPDRANQPQHF. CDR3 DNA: TGTGCCAGCAGTTCCCCCGACAGGGCCAATCAGCCCCAGCATTTT.

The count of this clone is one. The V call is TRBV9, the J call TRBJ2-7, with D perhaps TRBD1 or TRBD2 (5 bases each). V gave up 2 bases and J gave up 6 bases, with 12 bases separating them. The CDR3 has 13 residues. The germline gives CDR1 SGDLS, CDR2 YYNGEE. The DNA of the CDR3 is TGTGCCAGCAGCGTTAGGGACGGTGCCGAGCAGTACTTC. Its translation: CASSVRDGAEQYF.

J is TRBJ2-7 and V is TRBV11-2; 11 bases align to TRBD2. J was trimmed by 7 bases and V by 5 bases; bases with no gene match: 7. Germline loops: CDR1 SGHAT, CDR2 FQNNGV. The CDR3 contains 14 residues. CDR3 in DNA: TGTGCCAGCAGCCTAAGCTGGACTAGCGGGGAGCAGTACTTC. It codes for CASSLSWTSGEQYF.

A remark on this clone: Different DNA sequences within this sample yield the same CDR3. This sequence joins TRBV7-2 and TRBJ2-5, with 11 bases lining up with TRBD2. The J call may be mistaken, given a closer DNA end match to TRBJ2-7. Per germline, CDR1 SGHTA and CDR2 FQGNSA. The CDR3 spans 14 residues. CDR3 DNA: TGTGCCAGCAGCCCGGGACTAGCGGAGTACGAGCAGTACTTC. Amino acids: CASSPGLAEYEQYF.

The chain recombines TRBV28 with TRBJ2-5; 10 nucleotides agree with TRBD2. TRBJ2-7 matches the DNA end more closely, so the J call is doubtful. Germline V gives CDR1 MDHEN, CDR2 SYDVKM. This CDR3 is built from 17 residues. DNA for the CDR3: TGTGCCAGCAGTTTATCCCCTAGCGGGAGCACGTCCTACGAGCAGTACTTC. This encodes CASSLSPSGSTSYEQYF.

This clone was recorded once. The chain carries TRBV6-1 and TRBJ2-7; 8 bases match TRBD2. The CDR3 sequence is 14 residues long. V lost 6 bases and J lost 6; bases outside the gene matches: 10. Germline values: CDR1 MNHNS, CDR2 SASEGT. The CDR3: CASRGSGSSFEQYF. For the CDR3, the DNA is TGTGCCAGCAGGGGGAGCGGGAGTTCATTCGAGCAGTACTTC.

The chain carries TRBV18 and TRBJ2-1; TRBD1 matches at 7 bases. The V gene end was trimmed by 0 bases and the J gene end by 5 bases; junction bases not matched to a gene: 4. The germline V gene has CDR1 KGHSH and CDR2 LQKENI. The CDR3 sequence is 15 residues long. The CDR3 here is CASSPPRQGDNEQFF. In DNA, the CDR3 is TGTGCCAGCTCACCACCGAGACAGGGTGACAATGAGCAGTTCTTC. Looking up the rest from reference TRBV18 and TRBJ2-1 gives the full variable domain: NAGVMQNPRHLVRRRGQEARLRCSPMKGHSHVYWYRQLPEEGLKFMVYLQKENIIDESGMPKERFSAEFPKEGPSILRIQQVVRGDSAAYFCASSPPRQGDNEQFFGPGTRLTVL.

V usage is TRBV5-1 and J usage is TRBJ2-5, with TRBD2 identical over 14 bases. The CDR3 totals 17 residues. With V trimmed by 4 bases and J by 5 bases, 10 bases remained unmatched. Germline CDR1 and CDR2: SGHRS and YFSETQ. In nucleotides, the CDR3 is TGCGCCAGCAGCCCTGGACTAGCGGGAGGTGGTGGCGAGACCCAGTACTTC. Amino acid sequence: CASSPGLAGGGGETQYF.

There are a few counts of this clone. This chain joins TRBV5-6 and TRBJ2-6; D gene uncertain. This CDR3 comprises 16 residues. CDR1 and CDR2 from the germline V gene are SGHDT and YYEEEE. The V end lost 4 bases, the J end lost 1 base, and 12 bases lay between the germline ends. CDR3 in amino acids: CASSMIPPSGANVLTF. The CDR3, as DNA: TGTGCCAGCAGCATGATACCCCCATCTGGGGCCAACGTCCTGACTTTC.

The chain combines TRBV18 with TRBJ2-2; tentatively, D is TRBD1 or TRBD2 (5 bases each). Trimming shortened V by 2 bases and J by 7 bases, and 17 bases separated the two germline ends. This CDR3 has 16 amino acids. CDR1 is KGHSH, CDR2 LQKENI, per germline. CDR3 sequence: CASSPGANLRGGELFF. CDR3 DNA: TGTGCCAGCTCACCAGGGGCCAATCTTCGGGGCGGGGAGCTGTTTTTT.

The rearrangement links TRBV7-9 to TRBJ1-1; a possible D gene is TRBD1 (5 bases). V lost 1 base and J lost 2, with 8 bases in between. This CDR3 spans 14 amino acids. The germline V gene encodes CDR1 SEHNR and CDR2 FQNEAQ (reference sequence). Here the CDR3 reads CASSLEWDNTEAFF. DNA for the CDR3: TGTGCCAGCAGCTTAGAGTGGGACAACACTGAAGCTTTCTTT.

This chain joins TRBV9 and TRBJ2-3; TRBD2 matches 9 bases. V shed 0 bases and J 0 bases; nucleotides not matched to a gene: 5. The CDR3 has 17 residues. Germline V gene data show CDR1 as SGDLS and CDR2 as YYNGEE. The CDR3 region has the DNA TGTGCCAGCAGCGTAGGCGCGGGAGGGCCTAGCACAGATACGCAGTATTTT. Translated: CASSVGAGGPSTDTQYF.

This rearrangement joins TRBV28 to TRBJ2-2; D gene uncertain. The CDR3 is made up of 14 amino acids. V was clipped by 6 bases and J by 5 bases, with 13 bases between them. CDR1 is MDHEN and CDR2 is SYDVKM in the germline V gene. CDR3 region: CASSPRLGTGELFF. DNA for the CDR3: TGTGCCAGCAGCCCACGGTTGGGGACCGGGGAGCTGTTTTTT.

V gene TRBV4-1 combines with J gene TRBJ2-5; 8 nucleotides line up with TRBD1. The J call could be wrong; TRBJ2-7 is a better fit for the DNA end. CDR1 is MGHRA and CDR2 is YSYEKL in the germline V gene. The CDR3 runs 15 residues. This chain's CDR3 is CASSQDLGTGHEQYF. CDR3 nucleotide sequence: TGCGCCAGCAGCCAAGATCTTGGGACAGGACACGAGCAGTACTTC.

The CDR3 DNA sequence: TGTGCCAGTAGTATCACCCGGGATACGCAGTATTTT. It encodes CASSITRDTQYF. The V call is TRBV19, the J call TRBJ2-3; no clear D. The CDR3 totals 12 residues. V was shortened by 3 bases and J by 6 bases, with 7 bases between the two germline ends. CDR1 is LNHDA, CDR2 SQIVND, per germline (reference sequence).

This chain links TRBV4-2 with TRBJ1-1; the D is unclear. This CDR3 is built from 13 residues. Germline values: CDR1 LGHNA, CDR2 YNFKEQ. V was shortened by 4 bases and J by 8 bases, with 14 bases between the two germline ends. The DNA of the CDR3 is TGTGCCAGCAGCCCGAACGGGGAAACCGAAGCTTTCTTT. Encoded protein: CASSPNGETEAFF.

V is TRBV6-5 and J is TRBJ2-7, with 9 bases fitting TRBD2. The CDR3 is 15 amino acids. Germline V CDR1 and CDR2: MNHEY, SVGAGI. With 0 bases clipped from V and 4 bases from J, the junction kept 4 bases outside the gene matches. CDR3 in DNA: TGTGCCAGCAGTTACTCTGCGCGGGAGGGGTACGAGCAGTACTTC. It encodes CASSYSAREGYEQYF.

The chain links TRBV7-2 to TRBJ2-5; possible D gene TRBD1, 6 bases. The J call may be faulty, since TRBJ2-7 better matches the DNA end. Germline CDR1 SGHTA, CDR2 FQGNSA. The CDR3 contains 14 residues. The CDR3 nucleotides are TGTGCCAGCAGCCCAGGGGCGTACGCGTACGAGCAGTACTTC. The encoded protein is CASSPGAYAYEQYF.

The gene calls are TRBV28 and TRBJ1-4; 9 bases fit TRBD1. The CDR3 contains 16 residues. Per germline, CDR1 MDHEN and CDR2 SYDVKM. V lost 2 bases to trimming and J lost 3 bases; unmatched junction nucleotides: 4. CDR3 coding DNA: TGTGCCAGCAGTTTAGGGACAGGGACGGCTAATGAAAAACTGTTTTTT. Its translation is CASSLGTGTANEKLFF.